The present entry profiles one T cell receptor beta chain with its context. This clone was observed a handful of times. This clone's antigen is unknown. No qualities accompany the bases; no much larger clone lies one base away. FACS was used to sort CD4+ or CD8+ cells into naive T cells (CD45RA+) and memory T cells (CD45RO+). Two healthy control subjects provided the T cells used for TCR sequencing. Unstimulated sorted T cell subsets served as baseline controls for the mixed lymphocyte reactions. Genomic DNA was extracted with the Qiagen DNeasy Blood & Tissue Kit. The TCRbeta CDR3 regions were amplified in a multiplexed two-step PCR with Vbeta-specific forward primers and Jbeta-specific reverse primers. The TCRbeta libraries were sequenced on an Illumina instrument via the immunoSEQ service. Under the source paper's analysis protocol: V, D and J genes were assigned using IMGT annotation, and counts were corrected for multiplex PCR bias using synthetic CDR3 analogues. Repertoire clonality was computed in the immunoSEQ Analyzer as one minus normalized Shannon entropy. Clonal expansion was defined by Fisher's exact test with Benjamini-Hochberg false discovery rate control, using two-tailed P<0.01. TCRdb retrieved this table from immuneACCESS and kept in-frame rearrangements only. Not all clones are present; in checked studies, unresolved V genes account for under half, and no reason is known for the remainder. From that table come the V and J calls and clone size; the DNA was used to work out D and trimming. Here the sample has under 35,000 clones; 85% to 90% occur a single time. The ten largest clones take up 0.055% to 0.08% of the sample.

This sample was taken from a study of regulatory dendritic cells for organ transplantation (dated by TCRdb to 2017 to 2019). Regarding the research as a whole: Before and after allostimulation with regulatory or mature dendritic cells, TCRbeta repertoires were sequenced from sorted naive and memory CD4+ and CD8+ T cells.

What the research found in general, with its limitations: Only a couple of subjects were sequenced, and the authors noted considerable between-individual heterogeneity in the alloreactive memory CD8+ T cell pool. Highly diverse repertoires were observed in naive CD4+ and CD8+ T cells, whereas lower diversity was observed in memory cells, and the most oligoclonal repertoires were found in memory CD8+ cells. Among the resting subsets, memory CD8+ T cells contained the most alloreactive TCR clonotypes. In both subjects, allostimulation led to expansion of memory CD8+ clones, although regulatory dendritic cells appeared to cause more limited expansion than mature dendritic cells did.

This clonotype was sampled from a human donor in good health. Source material: naive CD4+ T cells from blood. Per the publication, the cell subset or site label means: CD45RA+ naive T cells.

CDR3 loop: CASSFSSGSPSNYGYTF. The bases are TGTGCCAGCAGCTTTTCCTCAGGGAGCCCGTCTAACTATGGCTACACCTTC. Recombination joined TRBV7-6 with TRBJ1-2, and possibly TRBD1, on 5 matching bases. V lost 3 bases and J lost 0 bases; the stretch between them is 17 bases long. CDR1 and CDR2 (SGHVS, FNYEAQ) derive from the germline V gene. The CDR3 starts with the cysteine, ends with the phenylalanine, and has 17 residues. The entry retains the CDR3 DNA only, 51 bases that are in frame from base 1.